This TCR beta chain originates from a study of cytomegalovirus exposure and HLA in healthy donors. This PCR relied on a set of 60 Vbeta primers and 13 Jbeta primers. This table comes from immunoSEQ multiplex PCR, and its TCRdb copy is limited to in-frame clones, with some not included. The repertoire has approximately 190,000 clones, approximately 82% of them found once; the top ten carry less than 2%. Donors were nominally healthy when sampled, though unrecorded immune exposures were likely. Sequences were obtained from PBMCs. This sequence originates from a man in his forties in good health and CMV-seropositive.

The CDR3 is CSVEEAKTGEKLFF. The CDR3 DNA reads TGCAGCGTTGAAGAGGCGAAAACGGGGGAAAAACTGTTTTTT. This chain links TRBV29-1 with TRBJ1-4; D uncertain. CDR3 length: 14 amino acids. Trimming shortened V by 0 bases and J by 8 bases, and 13 bases separated the two germline ends. Looked up from germline, CDR1 is SQVTM and CDR2 is ANQGSEA.